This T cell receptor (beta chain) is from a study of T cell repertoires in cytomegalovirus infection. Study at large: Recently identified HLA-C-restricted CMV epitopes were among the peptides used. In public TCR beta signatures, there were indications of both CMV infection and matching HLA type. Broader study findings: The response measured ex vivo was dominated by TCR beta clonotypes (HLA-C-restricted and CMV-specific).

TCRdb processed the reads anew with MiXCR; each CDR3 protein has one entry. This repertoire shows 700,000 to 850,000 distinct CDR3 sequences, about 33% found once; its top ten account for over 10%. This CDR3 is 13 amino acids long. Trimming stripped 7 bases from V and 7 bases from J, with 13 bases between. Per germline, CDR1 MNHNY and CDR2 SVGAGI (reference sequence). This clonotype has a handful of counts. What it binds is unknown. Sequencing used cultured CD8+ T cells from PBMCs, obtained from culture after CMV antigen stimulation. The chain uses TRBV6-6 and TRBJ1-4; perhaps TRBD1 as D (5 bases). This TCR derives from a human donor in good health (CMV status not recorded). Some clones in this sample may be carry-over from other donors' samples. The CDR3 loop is CASTPGGFEKLFF. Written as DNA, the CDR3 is TGTGCCAGCACTCCGGGGGGGTTTGAAAAACTGTTTTTT.